One and the same sample provided the 26 T cell receptor beta chains below, sequenced in a study of cytomegalovirus exposure and HLA in healthy donors. Use of 60 Vbeta and 13 Jbeta primers characterized the PCR. The repertoire was sequenced with immunoSEQ multiplex PCR; TCRdb's copy has only in-frame clones and lacks some. The table records approximately 59,000 clones, over 50% of them present only once. The sample was PBMCs. The receptors were gathered from a man aged 25-40 years in good health and CMV-seronegative.

V is TRBV9 and J is TRBJ2-7, with TRBD2 matching 7 bases. The V segment lost 4 bases and the J segment 2 bases; nucleotides outside the gene matches: 9. The CDR3 extends over 15 amino acids. CDR1 is SGDLS, CDR2 YYNGEE, per germline. The CDR3 nucleotides are TGTGCCAGCAGCCTCGGGGGGTCCGGGGCCTACGAGCAGTACTTC. Translation gives CASSLGGSGAYEQYF.

This chain links TRBV6-5 with TRBJ2-7; D may be TRBD1 (6 bases). The germline CDR1 and CDR2 sequences are MNHEY and SVGAGI. The CDR3 extends over 15 amino acids. Trimming cost V 3 bases and J 3 bases, with 15 bases left between them. As DNA, the CDR3 is TGTGCCAGCAGTTATGGGGGCGCAAGGGTCTACGAGCAGTACTTC. Translated: CASSYGGARVYEQYF.

The chain joins TRBV2 to TRBJ2-5; 10 bases agree with TRBD2. The CDR3 covers 17 residues. J gave up 1 base and V 2 bases, and 7 bases lay outside the gene matches. The germline V gene has CDR1 SNHLY and CDR2 FYNNEI. CDR3 nucleotide sequence: TGTGCCAGCAGTGAAAGGCTAGCGGGGGAGATCCAAGAGACCCAGTACTTC. Amino acid sequence: CASSERLAGEIQETQYF. The full variable domain, completed using reference TRBV2 and TRBJ2-5, is EPEVTQTPSHQVTQMGQEVILRCVPISNHLYFYWYRQILGQKVEFLVSFYNNEISEKSEIFDDQFSVERPDGSNFTLKIRSTKLEDSAMYFCASSERLAGEIQETQYFGPGTRLLVL.

J is TRBJ1-3 and V is TRBV10-3; TRBD1 is a possible D gene (5 bases). This CDR3 region has 15 residues. V lost 4 bases and J 5 bases, leaving 15 bases between the germline ends. The germline V gene has CDR1 ENHRY and CDR2 SYGVKD. The CDR3 DNA reads as TGTGCCATCAGTGGCCCGACAGAGAAGAGAAACACCATATATTTT. Residues: CAISGPTEKRNTIYF.

This clone was picked up a small number of times. This chain uses TRBV6-6 with TRBJ1-1, with unresolved D. CDR1 MNHNY and CDR2 SVGAGI come from the germline V gene (reference sequence). This CDR3 spans 12 amino acids. V was pared by 4 bases and J by 4 bases, with 7 bases between. The CDR3 nucleotides read TGTGCCAGCAGTTTAGCCGGCACTGAAGCTTTCTTT. It encodes CASSLAGTEAFF.

The chain joins TRBV30 to TRBJ1-4, with 9 bases aligning to TRBD1. The CDR3 extends over 13 amino acids. Germline-derived CDR1 and CDR2 are GTSNPN and SVGIG (reference sequence). After removal of 0 bases from V and 7 bases from J, the junction contained 0 bases not matched to a gene. The CDR3 sequence: CAWSVQGAEKLFF. The CDR3 region has the DNA TGTGCCTGGAGTGTACAGGGGGCTGAAAAACTGTTTTTT.

This chain connects TRBV14 to TRBJ2-5; TRBD1 matches 7 bases. Germline values: CDR1 SGHDN, CDR2 FVKESK. Trimming cost V 4 bases and J 2 bases; bases outside gene matches: 13. The CDR3 covers 17 residues. The CDR3 here is CASSRQRRGKSQETQYF. DNA for the CDR3: TGTGCCAGCAGCCGTCAGCGCAGGGGGAAATCTCAAGAGACCCAGTACTTC. The full variable domain, completed using reference TRBV14 and TRBJ2-5, is EAGVTQFPSHSVIEKGQTVTLRCDPISGHDNLYWYRRVMGKEIKFLLHFVKESKQDESGMPNNRFLAERTGGTYSTLKVQPAELEDSGVYFCASSRQRRGKSQETQYFGPGTRLLVL.

This chain links TRBV5-4 with TRBJ1-1; D remains unclear. Germline CDR1 is SGHNT and CDR2 is YYREEE (reference sequence). The CDR3 is 15 residues long. V gave up 0 bases and J gave up 2 bases, with 11 bases separating them. The CDR3 loop is CASSLDGELNTEAFF. In DNA, the CDR3 is TGTGCCAGCAGCTTGGATGGGGAGTTAAACACTGAAGCTTTCTTT.

This chain links TRBV7-9 with TRBJ2-2, with 10 bases aligning to TRBD1. Germline CDR1 is SEHNR and CDR2 is FQNEAQ (reference sequence). V trimming: 6 bases; J trimming: 6 bases; junction bases outside the gene matches: 13. The CDR3 totals 17 residues. The CDR3 loop is CASRGGADRGRPGELFF. CDR3 nucleotide sequence: TGTGCCAGCAGAGGAGGGGCTGACAGGGGGCGTCCCGGGGAGCTGTTTTTT.

This clone came up a few times. V gene TRBV5-1 combines with J gene TRBJ1-5; 12 nucleotides line up with TRBD1. Germline V gives CDR1 SGHRS, CDR2 YFSETQ. With 4 bases clipped from V and 1 base from J, the junction kept 3 bases outside the gene matches. This CDR3 contains 16 residues. CDR3 sequence (DNA): TGCGCCAGCAGCCCAGGGACAGGGGGCAGCAATCAGCCCCAGCATTTT. Translating gives CASSPGTGGSNQPQHF.

The chain joins TRBV4-1 to TRBJ2-7; 7 bases are a match to TRBD1. The germline gives CDR1 MGHRA, CDR2 YSYEKL. The length of the CDR3 is 14 residues. The V segment lost 6 bases and the J segment 6 bases; nucleotides outside the gene matches: 11. The CDR3 loop reads CASSPPGQYPEQYF. CDR3 in DNA: TGCGCCAGCAGTCCGCCGGGACAGTATCCCGAGCAGTACTTC.

Concerning this clone itself: The missing conserved phenylalanine or tryptophan at the end of this CDR3 makes a read error likely. J is TRBJ1-2 and V is TRBV29-1; D uncertain. The germline gives CDR1 SQVTM, CDR2 ANQGSEA. The germline V and J ends were trimmed by 0 bases and 1 base, with 12 bases remaining between them. The CDR3 sequence is 15 residues long. The CDR3 protein is CSVEEWRELNYGYTV. In nucleotides, the CDR3 is TGCAGCGTTGAAGAATGGCGGGAGCTTAACTATGGCTACACCGTC.

This sequence joins TRBV5-6 and TRBJ1-6; D unresolved. Germline values: CDR1 SGHDT, CDR2 YYEEEE. Trimming stripped 0 bases from V and 0 bases from J, with 7 bases between. This CDR3 is 16 amino acids long. The CDR3 sequence is CASSLELSSYNSPLHF. As DNA, the CDR3 is TGTGCCAGCAGCTTGGAGTTGAGCTCCTATAATTCACCCCTCCACTTT.

CDR3 bases: TGTGCCAGCAGCCTGAAGACTAGCGGGGCGGGGGATACGCAGTATTTT. This codes for CASSLKTSGAGDTQYF. The V gene is TRBV4-2, the J gene TRBJ2-3; 11 positions agree with TRBD2. J lost 6 bases, V lost 4 bases, and 9 bases had no gene match. The CDR3 spans 16 residues. Per germline, CDR1 LGHNA and CDR2 YNFKEQ.

V usage is TRBV5-1 and J usage is TRBJ1-4; a weak D match, TRBD1 (5 bases). Germline V gene lookup returns CDR1 SGHRS and CDR2 YFSETQ. Trimming cost V 8 bases and J 1 base, with 18 bases left between them. The CDR3 is made up of 16 amino acids. CDR3 residues: CASQPGVGGTNEKLFF. The CDR3, as DNA: TGCGCCAGTCAGCCTGGCGTCGGGGGAACTAATGAAAAACTGTTTTTT.

The chain links TRBV6-5 to TRBJ1-1, with D perhaps TRBD1 (6 bases). The V end lost 6 bases, the J end lost 7 bases, and 15 bases lay between the germline ends. Germline V gives CDR1 MNHEY, CDR2 SVGAGI. The CDR3 extends over 13 amino acids. The CDR3: CASSRSGGNEAFF. The CDR3 DNA reads as TGTGCCAGCAGCCGATCGGGGGGCAATGAAGCTTTCTTT.

The V call is TRBV5-1, the J call TRBJ1-4, with 7 nucleotides matching TRBD1. CDR1 and CDR2 from the germline V gene are SGHRS and YFSETQ. The CDR3 is made up of 13 amino acids. The V gene end was trimmed by 4 bases and the J gene end by 7 bases; junction bases not matched to a gene: 4. The CDR3 spells CASSKTGSEKLFF. DNA for the CDR3: TGCGCCAGCAGCAAGACAGGGAGTGAAAAACTGTTTTTT.

Written as DNA, the CDR3 is TGCGCCAGCAGCACCCGACAGGACACAGATACGCAGTATTTT. Translated, it gives CASSTRQDTDTQYF. The chain joins TRBV4-1 to TRBJ2-3; tentative D call: TRBD1 (6 bases). V dropped 5 bases and J dropped 2 bases, with 11 bases sitting between them. Per the germline V gene, CDR1 is MGHRA and CDR2 is YSYEKL. The CDR3 covers 14 residues.

The chain employs TRBV5-4 and TRBJ1-4, with 9 bases lining up with TRBD1. Trimming took 5 bases from V and 8 from J; bases not matched to a gene: 7. Germline CDR1 and CDR2: SGHNT and YYREEE (reference sequence). This CDR3 contains 14 residues. The CDR3 DNA follows: TGTGCCAGCAGTGTACAGGGGGCGCACGAAAAACTGTTTTTT. As protein: CASSVQGAHEKLFF.

For this clone: Other DNA sequences within the sample encode an identical CDR3. The rearrangement joins TRBV2 to TRBJ1-1, with 7 bases that match TRBD1. V trimming: 9 bases; J trimming: 2 bases; junction bases outside the gene matches: 12. CDR1 is SNHLY, CDR2 FYNNEI, per germline. The CDR3 extends over 15 amino acids. CDR3 in amino acids: CASSEEGQLNTEAFF. For the CDR3, the DNA is TGTGCCAGTTCCGAGGAGGGACAGTTAAACACTGAAGCTTTCTTT.

This clone appeared a single time. The rearrangement joins TRBV5-1 to TRBJ2-7, with 8 bases aligning to TRBD1. The CDR3 contains 13 residues. Trimming at V came to 4 bases and at J to 4 bases, leaving 4 bases not matched to a gene. Looked up from germline, CDR1 is SGHRS and CDR2 is YFSETQ. The CDR3 DNA sequence: TGCGCCAGCAGCCCGGACAGGGAATACGAGCAGTACTTC. It encodes CASSPDREYEQYF.

The chain combines TRBV6-5 with TRBJ1-1; D gene ambiguous. There are 14 residues in the CDR3. V gave up 2 bases and J gave up 1 base, with 8 bases separating them. Germline V gene data show CDR1 as MNHEY and CDR2 as SVGAGI. CDR3 loop: CASSYREGNTEAFF. The CDR3 coding sequence is TGTGCCAGCAGTTACCGGGAAGGGAACACTGAAGCTTTCTTT.

A few counts support this clone. Other DNA variants within this sample encode the same CDR3. The V and J genes are TRBV6-5 and TRBJ2-3, with D maybe TRBD2 (7 bases). V lost 0 bases and J 1 base, leaving 8 bases between the germline ends. CDR3 size: 15 residues. Per the germline V gene, CDR1 is MNHEY and CDR2 is SVGAGI. CDR3 region: CASSYSGGRTDTQYF. The CDR3 region has the DNA TGTGCCAGCAGTTACTCGGGGGGGCGCACAGATACGCAGTATTTT.

The V gene is TRBV2, the J gene TRBJ2-6; 7 bases are a match to TRBD2. The CDR3 runs to 19 residues. The junction had 14 bases not matched to a gene; V was cut back by 6 bases and J by 0 bases. Germline V gene sequence: CDR1 SNHLY, CDR2 FYNNEI. The CDR3 spells CASSLARDYPSSGANVLTF. The DNA for the CDR3 is TGTGCCAGCAGCCTAGCCCGGGACTATCCGAGCTCTGGGGCCAACGTCCTGACTTTC. Full variable domain (missing parts from reference TRBV2 and TRBJ2-6): EPEVTQTPSHQVTQMGQEVILRCVPISNHLYFYWYRQILGQKVEFLVSFYNNEISEKSEIFDDQFSVERPDGSNFTLKIRSTKLEDSAMYFCASSLARDYPSSGANVLTFGAGSRLTVL.

This chain links TRBV7-3 with TRBJ2-2; 8 bases match TRBD1. The CDR3 has 14 amino acids. CDR1 is SGHTA, CDR2 FQGTGA, per germline. J was trimmed by 7 bases and V by 5 bases; bases with no gene match: 6. The CDR3 reads CASSIGQGVGELFF. CDR3 DNA: TGTGCCAGCAGCATTGGACAGGGCGTCGGGGAGCTGTTTTTT.

The chain links TRBV7-9 to TRBJ2-1; the match to TRBD2 covers 7 bases. The CDR3 totals 13 residues. Germline-derived CDR1 and CDR2 are SEHNR and FQNEAQ (reference sequence). V dropped 1 base and J dropped 13; count of bases not matched to a gene: 7. The CDR3 protein is CASSLDLGGSQFF. The CDR3 region has the DNA TGTGCCAGCAGCTTAGATCTCGGGGGGAGCCAGTTCTTC.